Sequencing of this T cell receptor beta chain was carried out in a study of molecular identifiers for immune sequencing clone quantification. Sorted naive CD8 T cells, roughly 17,000 to 1,100,000, were sequenced from 10%, 30% or 50% RNA. CD8+CD4-CCR7+CD45RA+ cells were sorted as naive CD8 T cells. Each CDR3 protein gets one entry after TCRdb re-called the PCR reads with MiXCR. The table lists over 100,000 distinct CDR3 sequences, under 40% of them singletons, with about a tenth in the top ten. This clonotype was counted a single time. The CDR3 covers 15 residues. Germline CDR1 reads MNHNY; CDR2 reads SVGAGI (reference sequence).

The TCR originated in a human donor in good health. Some libraries in this study had Jurkat cell RNA spiked in. Sequenced input: naive CD8+ T cells from blood, with Jurkat cell RNA spiked in. The sample's subset: FACS-sorted CD8+CD4-CCR7+CD45RA+ naive T cells. The chain joins TRBV6-6 to TRBJ1-4, with D perhaps matching TRBD1 or TRBD2 (5 bases each). The closer fit of TRBJ2-3 to the DNA end suggests the J call may be wrong. CDR3 region: CASSYSGGTNEKQYF. The CDR3 DNA sequence: TGTGCCAGCAGTTACTCTGGGGGAACTAATGAAAAACAGTATTTT.